This section outlines one T cell receptor (beta chain) sequence together with its context. It has no known antigen specificity. No much larger clone is present one base from it, and per-base qualities are unavailable. From the cysteine up to the phenylalanine, the CDR3 has a length of 14 residues. Only the CDR3 part of the read is kept: 42 bases, read in frame from the first base. The germline V gene (reference sequence) provides CDR1 SEHNR and CDR2 FQNEAQ. V drops 1 base and J drops 2 bases, leaving 7 bases in between. These data originate in a study of somatic mutations in cytotoxic T cells in rheumatoid arthritis (dated by TCRdb to about 2017). Regarding the study in general: Some V beta antibody-stained T-cell populations were flow-sorted on a FACSAria II or Sony SH800 at nearly 100% purity, and sorted V beta1+ cells also underwent TCRB sequencing. In newly diagnosed rheumatoid arthritis without treatment, the study examined if expanded CD8+ T-cell clones harbor somatic mutations, relying on TCRB deep sequencing to characterize clonality. TCRB deep sequencing covered about 60 patients with rheumatoid arthritis along with some 22 healthy controls. Patient and control groups had essentially identical median ages.

The roughly 20 healthy controls were blood donors whose buffy coats were used; they had a median age of approximately 59 years (range roughly 21-75), and about 58% were female. On an AutoMACS, CD4+ and CD8+ cells were isolated via positive magnetic bead selection, and their purity was verified by flow cytometry. Peripheral blood mononuclear cells were obtained using density gradient separation with Ficoll-Paque PLUS. Using Nucleospin Tissue or Tissue XS kits, DNA was extracted from CD4-enriched, CD8-enriched or PBMC samples, with quantification by a Qubit 2.0 fluorometer. TCRB CDR3 sequencing used the immunoSEQ assay on genomic DNA. As for the authors' bioinformatics: The analyses included only productive TCRB rearrangements. A clone was defined by a unique TCRB CDR3 sequence, and clonality was computed as a productive clonality index based on Shannon entropy. Repertoire overlap between two samples was calculated from the template counts of each clone relative to total templates per sample. V-gene usage from TCRB sequencing and V-gene usage measured by flow cytometry were correlated (Spearman r of around 0.6). As stored in TCRdb, this immuneACCESS dataset retains in-frame rearrangements with V and J assigned. A fraction of the clones does not appear; measured against another copy, unresolved V genes explain less than half of the discrepancy, and the remainder lacks a known reason. That table supplies the V and J calls and clone size; D and trimming were determined from the DNA. The sample table lists under 30,000 clones, roughly 74% of them with a count of one. The ten largest clones represent 9.9% of the sample.

Points the paper makes about the study in general: Several identical CD8+ TCRB sequences were found in both blood and synovial fluid, and in about an eighth of the roughly 65 patients the largest CD8+ clone exceeded 20% of CD8+ cells. The slight TRBV07 underrepresentation in patients was not adjusted for multiple comparisons. CD8+ T-cell clonality did not differ significantly between rheumatoid arthritis patients and age-matched healthy controls. An increase of CD8+ clonality with age was seen in patients (Spearman r ~ 0.49) but not in healthy controls. Viral specificity could not be ruled out by absence from virus-specific databases, and the antigen targets of the expanded CD8+ clones remained unknown.

The material sequenced was CD8+ T cells sorted from blood. The chain uses TRBV7-9 and TRBJ2-3, with the identity of the D gene unclear. The TCR originated in a young woman in good health. CDR3 protein: CASSLVSDTDTQYF. The DNA sequence reads TGTGCCAGCAGCTTAGTCTCGGACACAGATACGCAGTATTTT.